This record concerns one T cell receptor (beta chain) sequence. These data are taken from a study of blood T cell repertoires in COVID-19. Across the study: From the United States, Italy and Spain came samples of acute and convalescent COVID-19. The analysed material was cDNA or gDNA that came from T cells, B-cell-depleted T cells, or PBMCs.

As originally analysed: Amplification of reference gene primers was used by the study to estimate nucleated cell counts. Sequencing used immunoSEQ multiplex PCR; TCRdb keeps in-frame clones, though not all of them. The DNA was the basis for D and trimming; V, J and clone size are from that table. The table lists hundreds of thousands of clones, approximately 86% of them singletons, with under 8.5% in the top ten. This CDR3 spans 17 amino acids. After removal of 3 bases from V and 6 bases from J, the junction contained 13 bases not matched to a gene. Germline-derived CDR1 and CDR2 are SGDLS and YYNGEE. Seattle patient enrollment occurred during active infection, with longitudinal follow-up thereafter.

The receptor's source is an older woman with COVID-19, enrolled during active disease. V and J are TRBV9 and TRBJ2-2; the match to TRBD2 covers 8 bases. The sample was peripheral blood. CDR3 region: CASSAPSGGARSGELFF. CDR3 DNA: TGTGCCAGCAGCGCCCCCTCGGGGGGGGCGAGATCCGGGGAGCTGTTTTTT.